This T cell receptor beta chain was recovered during a study of regulatory T cells in long-lasting Graves disease. This clonotype occurred many times. Time point noted: newly diagnosed GD, antithyroid drugs for less than 3 months. Scientists built the TCR library using RNA that was extracted from PBMCs. Building of the TCR beta libraries involved iRepertoire HTBI primers and Arm-PCR of CDR3 regions. In TCRdb, the multiplex PCR reads were re-called with MiXCR into one record per CDR3 protein. The sample has around 500,000 distinct CDR3 sequences; 15% to 20% are singletons. The CDR3 length is 13 residues. V gave up 6 bases and J gave up 1 base, with 9 bases separating them. The same specimen was also included in a second study, on T cells in Graves' hyperthyroidism and ophthalmopathy.

This chain joins TRBV12-3 or TRBV12-4 and TRBJ1-1; D gene uncertain. The sequence derives from a woman aged 40-65 years with Graves disease. The sequences come from peripheral blood mononuclear cells (PBMCs), collected at new diagnosis, from a patient treated with antithyroid drugs. CDR3 nucleotide sequence: TGTGCCAGCAGCGGTGAGAGGAACACTGAAGCTTTCTTT. Translation: CASSGERNTEAFF.